Presented here are 20 T cell receptor beta chains from one specimen sequenced in a study of cytomegalovirus exposure and HLA in healthy donors. TCRdb's copy holds only in-frame clones and misses some; the assay was immunoSEQ multiplex PCR. The repertoire holds approximately 65,000 clones, with approximately 92% as singletons. The sample was PBMCs. The origin of the receptors is a man aged 18-30 years in good health and CMV-seropositive.

The chain has TRBV6-6 and TRBJ2-7, with TRBD1 as a possible D gene (6 bases). CDR1 is MNHNY and CDR2 is SVGAGI in the germline V gene (reference sequence). This CDR3 region has 13 residues. V was cut by 6 bases and J by 3 bases, with 12 bases left in between. In DNA, the CDR3 is TGTGCCAGCAGCCGACAGGAAAACTACGAGCAGTACTTC. It codes for CASSRQENYEQYF.

J is TRBJ2-2 and V is TRBV18, with D perhaps matching TRBD2 (5 bases). From germline, CDR1 is KGHSH and CDR2 LQKENI. Trimming took 0 bases from V and 0 from J, leaving 8 bases between them. This CDR3 spans 16 amino acids. This CDR3 is CASSPPTGTNTGELFF. As DNA, the CDR3 is TGTGCCAGCTCACCACCGACGGGAACGAACACCGGGGAGCTGTTTTTT.

The V and J genes are TRBV7-9 and TRBJ2-1; 9 bases agree with TRBD1. V shed 5 bases and J 7 bases; nucleotides not matched to a gene: 9. This CDR3 region has 15 residues. CDR1 is SEHNR and CDR2 is FQNEAQ in the germline V gene (reference sequence). CDR3 bases: TGTGCCAGCAGCATCCAACAGGGGGCGGGAAATGAGCAGTTCTTC. It translates to CASSIQQGAGNEQFF. Full variable domain (remainder filled in from reference TRBV7-9 and TRBJ2-1): DTGVSQNPRHKITKRGQNVTFRCDPISEHNRLYWYRQTLGQGPEFLTYFQNEAQLEKSRLLSDRFSAERPKGSFSTLEIQRTEQGDSAMYLCASSIQQGAGNEQFFGPGTRLTVL.

The chain recombines TRBV5-5 with TRBJ1-2; D unclear. The CDR3 has 13 residues. Looked up from germline, CDR1 is SGHKS and CDR2 is YYEKEE (reference sequence). The germline V and J ends were trimmed by 0 bases and 7 bases, with 10 bases remaining between them. The CDR3 sequence: CASSLDSLGGYTF. CDR3 nucleotides: TGTGCCAGCAGCTTGGACAGTTTAGGTGGCTACACCTTC.

The chain couples TRBV7-6 to TRBJ2-2, with 7 bases aligning to TRBD1. The CDR3 runs 15 residues. CDR1 is SGHVS, CDR2 FNYEAQ, per germline. V lost 5 bases to trimming and J lost 6 bases; unmatched junction nucleotides: 9. Here the CDR3 reads CASSPTGLGAGELFF. The CDR3 nucleotides read TGTGCCAGCAGCCCGACAGGGCTGGGTGCCGGGGAGCTGTTTTTT.

J is TRBJ1-2 and V is TRBV4-1; TRBD1 might be the D (5 bases). V was cut by 4 bases and J by 3 bases, with 21 bases left in between. Germline V lookup: CDR1 MGHRA, CDR2 YSYEKL. The length of the CDR3 is 17 residues. Here the CDR3 reads CASSPEPGLTIYYGYTF. The CDR3 DNA reads TGCGCCAGCAGCCCAGAACCGGGACTTACAATCTACTATGGCTACACCTTC.

This chain links TRBV6-5 with TRBJ2-2, with 8 nucleotides matching TRBD2. Germline V lookup: CDR1 MNHEY, CDR2 SVGAGI. This CDR3 is built from 15 residues. V lost 4 bases and J lost 4; bases outside the gene matches: 5. CDR3 nucleotide sequence: TGTGCCAGCAGTTTCCTAGCGGGTCTCACCGGGGAGCTGTTTTTT. Translated, it gives CASSFLAGLTGELFF.

The chain links TRBV6-5 to TRBJ2-3; TRBD1 aligns across 10 bases. Germline V CDR1 and CDR2: MNHEY, SVGAGI. The CDR3 covers 16 residues. J was trimmed by 5 bases and V by 4 bases; bases with no gene match: 9. Here the CDR3 DNA reads TGTGCCAGCAGTTCCACCGGGACAGGGGTGGGAGATACGCAGTATTTT. Translating it yields CASSSTGTGVGDTQYF.

The rearrangement links TRBV27 to TRBJ2-7; TRBD2 aligns across 8 bases. The CDR3 loop spans 14 amino acids. Germline V gene data show CDR1 as MNHEY and CDR2 as SMNVEV (reference sequence). The junction had 5 bases not matched to a gene; V was cut back by 3 bases and J by 4 bases. Here the CDR3 reads CASSFSGIQYEQYF. CDR3 nucleotide sequence: TGTGCCAGCAGTTTTAGCGGGATACAGTACGAGCAGTACTTC.

J is TRBJ2-7 and V is TRBV28; D may be TRBD1 (6 bases). Germline CDR1 and CDR2: MDHEN and SYDVKM. The CDR3 totals 14 residues. V shed 5 bases and J shed 0 bases, with 11 bases lying between them. Here the CDR3 reads CASSLRQASYEQYF. CDR3 nucleotide sequence: TGTGCCAGCAGTCTCCGACAGGCCTCCTACGAGCAGTACTTC.

The chain couples TRBV2 to TRBJ2-5; 11 bases match TRBD2. From germline, CDR1 is SNHLY and CDR2 FYNNEI. The CDR3 contains 16 residues. V lost 7 bases and J lost 4; bases outside the gene matches: 11. As DNA, the CDR3 is TGTGCCAGCATCGTAGGGGCTAGCGGGAGGAGAGAGACCCAGTACTTC. This sequence encodes CASIVGASGRRETQYF. The variable domain in full, completed from reference TRBV2 and TRBJ2-5, reads EPEVTQTPSHQVTQMGQEVILRCVPISNHLYFYWYRQILGQKVEFLVSFYNNEISEKSEIFDDQFSVERPDGSNFTLKIRSTKLEDSAMYFCASIVGASGRRETQYFGPGTRLLVL.

The table lists this clone with a count of one. The rearrangement joins TRBV6-1 to TRBJ2-7; 8 positions match TRBD1. V lost 7 bases to trimming and J lost 3 bases; unmatched junction nucleotides: 11. In germline, CDR1 is MNHNS, CDR2 SASEGT. The CDR3 has 15 amino acids. The CDR3 DNA sequence: TGTGCCAGCAACGATTTACGGACAGGGATCTACGAGCAGTACTTC. Protein: CASNDLRTGIYEQYF.

CDR3 sequence: CAWSGLAETNTGELFF. CDR3 in DNA: TGTGCCTGGAGTGGCCTAGCGGAAACGAACACCGGGGAGCTGTTTTTT. The chain is built from TRBV30 and TRBJ2-2; the match to TRBD2 covers 7 bases. CDR1 and CDR2 (germline): GTSNPN, SVGIG (reference sequence). V shed 1 base and J 0 bases; nucleotides not matched to a gene: 5. The CDR3 has 16 amino acids. The variable domain in full, with the rest retrieved from reference TRBV30 and TRBJ2-2, is SQTIHQWPATLVQPVGSPLSLECTVEGTSNPNLYWYRQAAGRGLQLLFYSVGIGQISSEVPQNLSASRPQDRQFILSSKKLLLSDSGFYLCAWSGLAETNTGELFFGEGSRLTVL.

In this sample, this clone turned up once. The J gene is TRBJ1-2, the V gene TRBV5-4; 7 bases match TRBD1. CDR3 length: 13 amino acids. CDR1 is SGHNT and CDR2 is YYREEE in the germline V gene (reference sequence). J was trimmed by 4 bases and V by 4 bases; bases with no gene match: 4. In DNA form, the CDR3 reads TGTGCCAGCAGCCGACAGGGAATCTATGGCTACACCTTC. Translated, it gives CASSRQGIYGYTF.

This chain connects TRBV6-4 to TRBJ2-3; D uncertain. Germline assignment: CDR1 MRHNA and CDR2 SNTAGT. The length of the CDR3 is 15 residues. V dropped 4 bases and J dropped 0 bases, with 11 bases sitting between them. The CDR3 spells CASSALGGSTDTQYF. The DNA for the CDR3 is TGTGCCAGCAGTGCTCTTGGCGGCAGCACAGATACGCAGTATTTT.

This chain uses TRBV9 with TRBJ2-7; 7 bases agree with TRBD1. V dropped 0 bases and J dropped 3; count of bases not matched to a gene: 6. The CDR3 consists of 15 residues. Germline-derived CDR1 and CDR2 are SGDLS and YYNGEE. This CDR3 is CASSVGGAGGYEQYF. Here the CDR3 DNA reads TGTGCCAGCAGCGTAGGAGGGGCAGGGGGCTACGAGCAGTACTTC. The full variable domain, completed using reference TRBV9 and TRBJ2-7, is DSGVTQTPKHLITATGQRVTLRCSPRSGDLSVYWYQQSLDQGLQFLIQYYNGEERAKGNILERFSAQQFPDLHSELNLSSLELGDSALYFCASSVGGAGGYEQYFGPGTRLTVT.

The V call is TRBV27, the J call TRBJ2-1; possibly TRBD1 for D (6 bases). Trimming removed 5 bases from V and 7 bases from J, with 9 bases in between. The CDR3 is made up of 12 amino acids. Germline assignment: CDR1 MNHEY and CDR2 SMNVEV (reference sequence). This chain's CDR3 is CASSPQGNEQFF. The DNA of the CDR3 is TGTGCCAGCAGTCCCCAGGGGAATGAGCAGTTCTTC.

This clone is a singleton in its sample. The gene calls are TRBV5-1 and TRBJ2-7, with D possibly TRBD2 on 6 matching bases. Trimming shortened V by 4 bases and J by 1 base, and 15 bases separated the two germline ends. Germline V gene lookup returns CDR1 SGHRS and CDR2 YFSETQ. The CDR3 is made up of 15 amino acids. CDR3 bases: TGCGCCAGCAGCGGAGGGACGGTGGGGTCCTACGAGCAGTACTTC. Amino acid sequence: CASSGGTVGSYEQYF. Based on the CDR3 plus reference TRBV5-1 and TRBJ2-7, the full variable domain is KAGVTQTPRYLIKTRGQQVTLSCSPISGHRSVSWYQQTPGQGLQFLFEYFSETQRNKGNFPGRFSGRQFSNSRSEMNVSTLELGDSALYLCASSGGTVGSYEQYFGPGTRLTVT.

This sequence joins TRBV5-6 and TRBJ1-5; the match to TRBD1 covers 8 bases. The CDR3 is made up of 12 amino acids. V was clipped by 3 bases and J by 10 bases; unmatched bases: 3. Looked up from germline, CDR1 is SGHDT and CDR2 is YYEEEE. The CDR3 DNA sequence: TGTGCCAGCAGCTCTACAGGGGGACCCCAGCATTTT. Its translation: CASSSTGGPQHF.

The J gene is TRBJ1-2, the V gene TRBV20-1, with unresolved D. V was trimmed by 8 bases and J by 2 bases, leaving 9 bases between them. The CDR3 is 11 amino acids. Germline V CDR1 and CDR2: DFQATT, SNEGSKA (reference sequence). The CDR3 spells CSIRLNYGYTF. CDR3 DNA sequence: TGCAGTATACGACTGAACTATGGCTACACCTTC.